Presented here are 8 T cell receptor beta chains from one specimen sequenced in a study of blood T cells in healthy people across ages. A J-beta primer mix and a sample-barcoded 5' primer were used in a second PCR of roughly 6 to 11 cycles. Using its own MiXCR run on the 5' RACE reads, TCRdb lists one record per CDR3 protein. This table holds 870,000 or so distinct CDR3 sequences, about 28% found once. Sequencing was carried out using blood. The origin of the receptors is a woman of 80 years or more in good health.

Worth noting for this clonotype: An end of the junction differs from the germline gene, which may be a read error. This chain links TRBV2 with TRBJ2-5, with 11 bases lining up with TRBD1. The better agreement between TRBJ2-7 and the DNA end casts doubt on the J call. The CDR3 contains 14 residues. Looked up from germline, CDR1 is SNHLY and CDR2 is FYNNEI. The CDR3 DNA follows: TGTACCAGCAGGGACAGGGGGTGGCTCTACGAGCAGTACTTC. Its translation is CTSRDRGWLYEQYF.

This clonotype was seen more than once but under ten times. The chain joins TRBV6-1 to TRBJ1-2, with D uncertain. The germline CDR1 and CDR2 sequences are MNHNS and SASEGT. The CDR3 has 13 amino acids. Trimming stripped 1 base from V and 8 bases from J, with 11 bases between. The CDR3 bases are TGTGCCAGCAGTGAAGTAGCCCTTCGGGGCTACACCTTC. This translates into CASSEVALRGYTF.

CDR3 residues: CASSLGTVGAEKLFF. DNA of the CDR3: TGTGCCAGCAGTTTGGGGACAGTTGGAGCCGAAAAACTGTTTTTT. This rearrangement joins TRBV28 to TRBJ1-4; 7 positions agree with TRBD1. V shed 3 bases and J 8 bases; nucleotides not matched to a gene: 9. The CDR3 totals 15 residues. Germline V gene data show CDR1 as MDHEN and CDR2 as SYDVKM.

The rearrangement uses TRBV19 and TRBJ2-1; TRBD1 aligns across 9 bases. There are 15 residues in the CDR3. The J segment lost 9 bases and the V segment lost 8 bases, leaving 14 bases of the junction unmatched. The germline gives CDR1 LNHDA, CDR2 SQIVND (reference sequence). CDR3 residues: CASGLDRGISREQFF. The CDR3 DNA sequence: TGTGCCAGTGGATTGGACAGGGGTATCTCTCGTGAGCAGTTCTTC. The whole variable domain, filled in from reference TRBV19 and TRBJ2-1, reads DGGITQSPKYLFRKEGQNVTLSCEQNLNHDAMYWYRQDPGQGLRLIYYSQIVNDFQKGDIAEGYSVSREKKESFPLTVTSAQKNPTAFYLCASGLDRGISREQFFGPGTRLTVL.

The V and J genes are TRBV7-2 and TRBJ2-4, with TRBD1 as a possible D gene (6 bases). The CDR3 is 14 residues long. CDR1 and CDR2 (germline): SGHTA, FQGNSA. V was cut by 2 bases and J by 13 bases, with 18 bases left in between. CDR3 nucleotide sequence: TGTGCCAGCAGCTTACTATGGACAGTGGGTGAGCAGTACTTC. Translating gives CASSLLWTVGEQYF.

This clonotype has at least ten counts. The chain employs TRBV5-1 and TRBJ2-7; D might be TRBD1 (6 bases). V was pared by 0 bases and J by 4 bases, with 11 bases between. The CDR3 extends over 14 amino acids. Germline CDR1 is SGHRS and CDR2 is YFSETQ. The CDR3: CASSLEGEGYEQYF. CDR3 nucleotide sequence: TGCGCCAGCAGCTTGGAGGGGGAAGGGTACGAGCAGTACTTC.

The chain uses TRBV20-1 and TRBJ2-7, with TRBD1 identical over 8 bases. Germline assignment: CDR1 DFQATT and CDR2 SNEGSKA (reference sequence). CDR3 length equals 13 residues. After removal of 5 bases from V and 0 bases from J, the junction contained 3 bases not matched to a gene. CDR3 coding DNA: TGCAGTGCTGACAGGGGATTCTCCTACGAGCAGTACTTC. Its protein is CSADRGFSYEQYF.

The table lists this clonotype with many counts. V usage is TRBV20-1 and J usage is TRBJ1-5; the match to TRBD1 covers 8 bases. V shed 6 bases, J shed 4 bases, and the junction held 11 bases outside the gene matches. There are 15 residues in the CDR3. Per the germline V gene, CDR1 is DFQATT and CDR2 is SNEGSKA (reference sequence). The CDR3 loop is CSARSQGAENQPQHF. DNA of the CDR3: TGCAGTGCGCGCAGCCAGGGGGCCGAAAATCAGCCCCAGCATTTT.